This T cell receptor beta chain derives from a study of technical replicates of blood from a handful of donors. Sequenced by immunoSEQ multiplex PCR; TCRdb stores in-frame clones only, minus some. The sample contains approximately 99,000 clones, about 95% of which appear only once. Sequencing input: T cells isolated from PBMCs. The source is a human donor in good health.

CDR3 region: CASSFRREQETQYF. In DNA form, the CDR3 reads TGTGCCAGCAGCTTTAGACGGGAACAAGAGACCCAGTACTTC. The V call is TRBV5-4, the J call TRBJ2-5, with a possible D match to TRBD2 (5 bases). The V end was cut by 2 bases, the J end by 2 bases, with 10 bases between. Germline CDR1 SGHNT, CDR2 YYREEE (reference sequence). The CDR3 runs to 14 residues.